Listed below are T cell receptor beta chains from one sample, sequenced in a study of T cells in Graves' hyperthyroidism and ophthalmopathy. MiXCR was run by TCRdb on the multiplex PCR reads, yielding one entry per CDR3 protein. The profile shows a few hundred thousand distinct CDR3 sequences, roughly 12% of them singletons. The sample taken for sequencing was blood. The receptors shown here come from a man aged 30 to 39 with Graves' hyperthyroidism that later progressed to Graves' ophthalmopathy. The CDR3 runs from the conserved cysteine through the conserved F or W. A D gene is named only where the DNA matches it firmly. Clone size is stated in some rows and not others, as once, few, many or a class when expanded.

v_call: TRBV2; clone_size: many; d_call: TRBD1; j_call: TRBJ1-2; cdr3_aa: CASTLGGQGSGYTF; cdr3_nt: TGTGCCAGCACCCTAGGGGGACAGGGTTCTGGCTACACCTTC
v_call: TRBV6-6; clone_size: few; d_call: .; j_call: TRBJ1-1; cdr3_aa: CASSYSGRNTEAFF; cdr3_nt: TGTGCCAGCAGTTACTCCGGGAGGAACACTGAAGCTTTCTTT
v_call: TRBV12-3/TRBV12-4; clone_size: many; d_call: TRBD1; j_call: TRBJ2-7; cdr3_aa: CASSLYVTGLPYEQYF; cdr3_nt: TGTGCCAGCAGTTTATACGTGACAGGGCTGCCCTACGAGCAGTACTTC
v_call: TRBV28; clone_size: many; d_call: TRBD1; j_call: TRBJ2-2; cdr3_aa: CASTISTGGVTGELFF; cdr3_nt: TGTGCCAGCACCATTTCCACAGGGGGCGTCACCGGGGAGCTGTTTTTT
v_call: TRBV3-1; clone_size: many; d_call: TRBD2; j_call: TRBJ2-5; cdr3_aa: CASSPGLAGPQETQYF; cdr3_nt: TGTGCCAGCAGCCCCGGACTAGCGGGGCCCCAAGAGACCCAGTACTTC
v_call: TRBV12-3/TRBV12-4; clone_size: few; d_call: .; j_call: TRBJ1-1; cdr3_aa: CASTPGLTNTEAFF; cdr3_nt: TGTGCCAGCACCCCGGGTCTGACGAACACTGAAGCTTTCTTT
v_call: TRBV12-3/TRBV12-4; clone_size: many; d_call: .; j_call: TRBJ1-5; cdr3_aa: CASSLRAGLHQPQHF; cdr3_nt: TGTGCCAGCAGTTTAAGGGCAGGGTTGCATCAGCCCCAGCATTTT
v_call: TRBV19; clone_size: many; d_call: .; j_call: TRBJ1-1; cdr3_aa: CASRRTGNAEAFF; cdr3_nt: TGTGCCAGTAGAAGGACGGGGAACGCTGAAGCTTTCTTT
v_call: TRBV27; clone_size: few; d_call: .; j_call: TRBJ1-6; cdr3_aa: CASSLAYSYNSPLHF; cdr3_nt: TGTGCCAGCAGTTTAGCGTACTCCTATAATTCACCCCTCCACTTT
v_call: TRBV7-2; clone_size: .; d_call: TRBD2; j_call: TRBJ2-3; cdr3_aa: CASSSKIAGGLTDTQYF; cdr3_nt: TGTGCCAGCAGCTCGAAAATAGCGGGGGGACTCACGGATACGCAGTATTTT
v_call: TRBV5-1; clone_size: many; d_call: .; j_call: TRBJ1-5; cdr3_aa: CASSSGFRDQPQHF; cdr3_nt: TGCGCCAGCAGCTCAGGGTTTAGGGATCAGCCCCAGCATTTT
v_call: TRBV29-1; clone_size: .; d_call: .; j_call: TRBJ2-1; cdr3_aa: CSVSILGYRDNEQFF; cdr3_nt: TGCAGCGTAAGCATCCTAGGCTATCGGGACAATGAGCAGTTCTTC
v_call: TRBV27; clone_size: many; d_call: TRBD2; j_call: TRBJ2-1; cdr3_aa: CASSLLGTSGGAWNEQFF; cdr3_nt: TGTGCCAGCAGTTTATTGGGGACTAGCGGGGGGGCTTGGAATGAGCAGTTCTTC
v_call: TRBV4-1; clone_size: .; d_call: TRBD1; j_call: TRBJ1-1; cdr3_aa: CASSPTGRGTEAFF; cdr3_nt: TGCGCCAGCAGCCCGACAGGGAGGGGCACTGAAGCTTTCTTT
v_call: TRBV28; clone_size: many; d_call: .; j_call: TRBJ1-4; cdr3_aa: CASSLGQGNEKLFF; cdr3_nt: TGTGCCAGCAGCCTAGGGCAGGGGAATGAAAAACTGTTTTTT
v_call: TRBV7-8; clone_size: .; d_call: TRBD2; j_call: TRBJ2-3; cdr3_aa: CASSYPGLVADTQYF; cdr3_nt: TGTGCCAGCAGCTACCCGGGACTAGTGGCAGATACGCAGTATTTT
v_call: TRBV6-1; clone_size: .; d_call: TRBD1; j_call: TRBJ2-7; cdr3_aa: CASRGQGRDEQYF; cdr3_nt: TGTGCCAGCAGGGGACAGGGCAGGGACGAGCAGTACTTC
v_call: TRBV6-5; clone_size: .; d_call: TRBD1; j_call: TRBJ2-1; cdr3_aa: CASSYLTGSYNEQFF; cdr3_nt: TGTGCCAGCAGTTACTTGACAGGGTCCTACAATGAGCAGTTCTTC
v_call: TRBV24-1; clone_size: many; d_call: .; j_call: TRBJ2-1; cdr3_aa: CATQGTQGWYNEQFF; cdr3_nt: TGTGCCACCCAAGGTACACAGGGATGGTACAATGAGCAGTTCTTC
v_call: TRBV7-9; clone_size: many; d_call: TRBD1; j_call: TRBJ1-5; cdr3_aa: CASSPSRGTDSYQPQHF; cdr3_nt: TGTGCCAGCAGTCCCAGCCGGGGGACAGATTCGTATCAGCCCCAGCATTTT
v_call: TRBV11-3; clone_size: many; d_call: .; j_call: TRBJ2-1; cdr3_aa: CASSNRDKYNEQFF; cdr3_nt: TGTGCCAGCAGCAACCGGGACAAGTACAATGAGCAGTTCTTC
v_call: TRBV6-1; clone_size: many; d_call: .; j_call: TRBJ2-7; cdr3_aa: CASSTTETYEQYF; cdr3_nt: TGTGCCAGCAGTACGACAGAGACCTACGAGCAGTACTTC
v_call: TRBV10-3; clone_size: few; d_call: TRBD2; j_call: TRBJ2-5; cdr3_aa: CAISAAGGLETQYF; cdr3_nt: TGTGCCATCAGTGCGGCGGGGGGGTTGGAGACCCAGTACTTC
v_call: TRBV12-3/TRBV12-4; clone_size: many; d_call: TRBD1; j_call: TRBJ1-2; cdr3_aa: CASRLGQRDGYTF; cdr3_nt: TGTGCCAGCCGTTTGGGACAGAGAGATGGCTACACCTTC
v_call: TRBV12-3/TRBV12-4; clone_size: many; d_call: .; j_call: TRBJ1-2; cdr3_aa: CASSSRANYGYTF; cdr3_nt: TGTGCCAGCAGCTCTCGTGCTAACTATGGCTACACCTTC
v_call: TRBV6-2/TRBV6-3; clone_size: .; d_call: .; j_call: TRBJ2-1; cdr3_aa: CASSRLLSGSNNEQFF; cdr3_nt: TGTGCCAGCAGTAGGTTACTGAGTGGTTCTAACAATGAGCAGTTCTTC
v_call: TRBV28; clone_size: .; d_call: .; j_call: TRBJ2-1; cdr3_aa: CASSLLRNEQFF; cdr3_nt: TGTGCCAGCAGTTTACTGAGGAATGAGCAGTTCTTC
v_call: TRBV11-3; clone_size: many; d_call: .; j_call: TRBJ2-1; cdr3_aa: CASSPRGLDNEQFF; cdr3_nt: TGTGCCAGCAGCCCCCGGGGGCTCGACAATGAGCAGTTCTTC
v_call: TRBV13; clone_size: many; d_call: TRBD2; j_call: TRBJ2-5; cdr3_aa: CASSNRTSGETQYF; cdr3_nt: TGTGCCAGCAGCAATCGGACTAGCGGGGAGACCCAGTACTTC